One and the same sample provided the 24 T cell receptor beta chains below, sequenced in a study of T cells after yellow fever vaccination. Each CDR3 protein gets one entry after TCRdb re-called the 5' RACE reads with MiXCR. The table has over 150,000 distinct CDR3 sequences, 6.2% seen once. Sequenced here: CD4+ T cells sorted from PBMCs, sampled on the day of the first yellow fever vaccination. Receptors were obtained from a man in his late teens or twenties who received the YFV17D yellow fever vaccine.

V gene TRBV24-1 combines with J gene TRBJ2-2, with unresolved D. Trimming left V 3 bases short and J 1 base short, with 2 bases between. CDR1 KGHDR and CDR2 SFDVKD come from the germline V gene. The CDR3 totals 13 residues. The CDR3 DNA sequence: TGTGCCACCAGTGATGGGAACACCGGGGAGCTGTTTTTT. Amino acid sequence: CATSDGNTGELFF.

This clonotype came up many times. J is TRBJ2-7 and V is TRBV28, with 9 bases that match TRBD1. The CDR3 is 15 residues long. Unmatched junction bases numbered 11, after V lost 6 bases and J lost 5 bases. The germline gives CDR1 MDHEN, CDR2 SYDVKM. CDR3 protein: CASSPSRDRVNEQYV. CDR3 bases: TGTGCCAGCAGCCCTTCCCGGGACAGGGTCAACGAGCAGTACGTC.

This clonotype turned up a few times. The rearrangement joins TRBV5-6 to TRBJ2-1; 11 positions match TRBD2. There are 15 residues in the CDR3. The germline gives CDR1 SGHDT, CDR2 YYEEEE. After removal of 4 bases from V and 7 bases from J, the junction contained 7 bases not matched to a gene. The CDR3 is CASSVLAGGENEQFF. CDR3 in DNA: TGTGCCAGCAGCGTGCTAGCGGGGGGTGAGAATGAGCAGTTCTTC.

The chain couples TRBV27 to TRBJ2-1, with 7 bases aligning to TRBD2. Germline V gene sequence: CDR1 MNHEY, CDR2 SMNVEV (reference sequence). J was trimmed by 8 bases and V by 2 bases; bases with no gene match: 6. The CDR3 covers 14 residues. The CDR3 here is CASSLRWGGYEQFF. DNA for the CDR3: TGTGCCAGCAGTTTAAGGTGGGGAGGGTATGAGCAGTTCTTC.

This clonotype was seen repeatedly, ten times or more. The chain carries TRBV4-1 and TRBJ2-5, with 12 nucleotides matching TRBD1. The CDR3 length is 16 residues. From germline, CDR1 is MGHRA and CDR2 YSYEKL. V was pared by 1 base and J by 5 bases, with 5 bases of the junction left unmatched. This chain's CDR3 is CASSQGGQGASETQYF. The DNA of the CDR3 is TGCGCCAGCAGCCAAGGGGGACAGGGGGCCTCGGAGACCCAGTACTTC.

The table lists this clonotype with many counts. The J gene is TRBJ2-3, the V gene TRBV2; D is undetermined. The V gene's germline CDR1 is SNHLY and CDR2 FYNNEI. V was cut by 6 bases and J by 5 bases, with 6 bases left in between. The CDR3 length is 11 residues. CDR3 in amino acids: CASSREDTQYF. CDR3 DNA sequence: TGTGCCAGCAGCCGCGAAGATACGCAGTATTTT.

This clonotype was picked up many times. The J gene is TRBJ2-3, the V gene TRBV9; unclear D gene. Germline values: CDR1 SGDLS, CDR2 YYNGEE. This CDR3 contains 13 residues. V lost 0 bases and J lost 3, with 5 bases in between. CDR3 in amino acids: CASSVDTTDTQYF. CDR3 in DNA: TGTGCCAGCAGCGTAGATACTACAGATACGCAGTATTTT.

This clonotype was detected ten times or more. This chain links TRBV5-1 with TRBJ2-5; D might be TRBD1 (5 bases). Trimming left V 5 bases short and J 5 bases short, with 13 bases between. The germline V gene has CDR1 SGHRS and CDR2 YFSETQ. The CDR3 totals 13 residues. CDR3 amino acids: CASSRGIEETQYF. Written as DNA, the CDR3 is TGCGCCAGCAGTAGGGGAATAGAGGAGACCCAGTACTTC.

This clonotype was seen repeatedly, ten times or more. V gene TRBV2 combines with J gene TRBJ2-7; 10 bases are a match to TRBD1. The CDR3 contains 13 residues. Losses at the gene ends were 3 bases for V and 6 bases for J; bases not matched to a gene: 2. The germline gives CDR1 SNHLY, CDR2 FYNNEI. As DNA, the CDR3 is TGTGCCAGCAGTGAGGGGGACAGGGGCGAGCAGTACTTC. It specifies CASSEGDRGEQYF.

This clonotype was observed many times. CDR3 coding DNA: TGTGCCAGCAATACCTACAATGAGCAGTTCTTC. It yields the protein CASNTYNEQFF. V usage is TRBV6-2 or TRBV6-3 and J usage is TRBJ2-1; no reliable D call. This CDR3 contains 11 residues. V lost 7 bases and J lost 2, with 3 bases in between. Per germline, CDR1 MNHEY and CDR2 SVGEGT.

The chain is built from TRBV6-4 and TRBJ1-5; a weak D match, TRBD1 (5 bases). The CDR3 is made up of 13 amino acids. Germline assignment: CDR1 MRHNA and CDR2 SNTAGT. V lost 8 bases and J 4 bases, leaving 12 bases between the germline ends. The CDR3, as DNA: TGTGCCAGCCGGACACCACCTAATCAGCCCCAGCATTTT. Translating gives CASRTPPNQPQHF.

There are many counts of this clonotype. The chain uses TRBV6-5 and TRBJ2-7; D call uncertain. Trimming removed 7 bases at V and 1 base at J, with 14 bases between. Germline CDR1 and CDR2: MNHEY and SVGAGI. CDR3 length: 14 amino acids. CDR3 in DNA: TGTGCCAGCATTAATGGGCGGAGTTCCTACGAGCAGTACTTC. Protein: CASINGRSSYEQYF.

On this clonotype: A read error may explain this, as a much larger clone is one base away. This chain uses TRBV5-1 with TRBJ2-5; D call uncertain. Germline CDR1 reads SGHRS; CDR2 reads YFSETQ. The CDR3 has 14 residues. Here the CDR3 DNA reads TGCGCCAGCAGCTTCACAACGGACCAAGAGACCCAGAACTTC. It translates to CASSFTTDQETQNF.

This clonotype was counted only a few times. The rearrangement joins TRBV12-3 or TRBV12-4 to TRBJ1-5, with D possibly being TRBD1 (5 bases). V lost 3 bases and J lost 1, with 7 bases in between. The CDR3 contains 14 residues. The CDR3 sequence is CASSLRQSNQPQHF. The CDR3 DNA is TGTGCCAGCAGTTTGAGACAGAGCAATCAGCCCCAGCATTTT.

This clonotype was counted between two and nine times. This chain joins TRBV7-9 and TRBJ1-6; 7 bases are shared with TRBD1. The J segment lost 8 bases and the V segment lost 5 bases, leaving 9 bases of the junction unmatched. The CDR3 spans 15 residues. Germline CDR1 reads SEHNR; CDR2 reads FQNEAQ (reference sequence). The CDR3 DNA reads as TGTGCCAGCAGCCGGGCAGGGGGTCGGGATTCACCCCTCCACTTT. It yields the protein CASSRAGGRDSPLHF.

This clonotype came up many times. The chain has TRBV2 and TRBJ1-2, with D tentatively TRBD1 (6 bases). Germline V gene data show CDR1 as SNHLY and CDR2 as FYNNEI. The CDR3 is 11 amino acids. Trimming pared 8 bases from V and 5 bases from J, leaving 9 bases between. CDR3 sequence: CASFRGYGYTF. The CDR3 bases are TGTGCCAGCTTCAGGGGATATGGCTACACCTTC.

V usage is TRBV18 and J usage is TRBJ1-2, with D unresolved. The CDR3 loop spans 16 amino acids. V lost 4 bases and J 4 bases, leaving 19 bases between the germline ends. Germline V gene sequence: CDR1 KGHSH, CDR2 LQKENI. CDR3 amino acids: CASSQDTWGGSYGYTF. Here the CDR3 DNA reads TGTGCCAGCTCACAGGATACCTGGGGAGGGAGCTATGGCTACACCTTC.

This clonotype was seen a few times. The V and J genes are TRBV27 and TRBJ1-2, with D possibly matching TRBD1 (5 bases). The CDR3 is 13 residues long. Per germline, CDR1 MNHEY and CDR2 SMNVEV (reference sequence). Trimming stripped 8 bases from V and 0 bases from J, with 10 bases between. The CDR3 protein is CASGQLANYGYTF. For the CDR3, the DNA is TGTGCCAGCGGACAACTAGCTAACTATGGCTACACCTTC.

This clonotype was recorded many times. The V call is TRBV7-9, the J call TRBJ2-3; 7 positions agree with TRBD2. The CDR3 covers 13 residues. After removal of 2 bases from V and 5 bases from J, the junction contained 1 base not matched to a gene. The germline V gene encodes CDR1 SEHNR and CDR2 FQNEAQ (reference sequence). CDR3 sequence reads: CASSLLAVDTQYF. CDR3 bases: TGTGCCAGCAGCTTACTAGCGGTAGATACGCAGTATTTT.

At least ten counts were recorded for this clonotype. The rearrangement joins TRBV12-3 or TRBV12-4 to TRBJ1-1; a possible D gene is TRBD1 (6 bases). Trimming removed 7 bases from V and 4 bases from J, with 16 bases in between. The CDR3 covers 14 residues. CDR3: CASTMWLGGTEAFF. The CDR3 nucleotides are TGTGCCAGCACTATGTGGTTAGGGGGCACTGAAGCTTTCTTT.

In its sample, this clonotype was seen many times. The CDR3 loop is CASSQPTSGDNTDTQYF. The CDR3 DNA reads TGTGCCAGCAGCCAACCGACTAGCGGGGACAACACAGATACGCAGTATTTT. V is TRBV7-2 and J is TRBJ2-3, with 11 bases identical to TRBD2. J lost 2 bases, V lost 5 bases, and 9 bases had no gene match. Looked up from germline, CDR1 is SGHTA and CDR2 is FQGNSA. This CDR3 has 17 residues.

This clonotype appeared a few times. The chain recombines TRBV5-4 with TRBJ1-2, with D possibly TRBD1 on 5 matching bases. CDR3 length: 20 amino acids. V dropped 0 bases and J dropped 0 bases, with 24 bases sitting between them. Germline loops: CDR1 SGHNT, CDR2 YYREEE (reference sequence). As DNA, the CDR3 is TGTGCCAGCAGCTTGGCGTGGGTTCCAGGATGGGGCGCGGCTAACTATGGCTACACCTTC. Protein product: CASSLAWVPGWGAANYGYTF. Looking up the rest from reference TRBV5-4 and TRBJ1-2 gives the full variable domain: ETGVTQSPTHLIKTRGQQVTLRCSSQSGHNTVSWYQQALGQGPQFIFQYYREEENGRGNFPPRFSGLQFPNYSSELNVNALELDDSALYLCASSLAWVPGWGAANYGYTFGSGTRLTVV.

V is TRBV18 and J is TRBJ2-3; TRBD1 might be the D (5 bases). Trimming stripped 6 bases from V and 2 bases from J, with 12 bases between. CDR1 KGHSH and CDR2 LQKENI come from the germline V gene. The length of the CDR3 is 14 residues. The CDR3 DNA sequence: TGTGCCAGCTCGTCGACAGAGGCCACAGATACGCAGTATTTT. This encodes CASSSTEATDTQYF.

This clonotype showed up many times. The chain uses TRBV7-9 and TRBJ1-2; 10 positions match TRBD1. Germline V gives CDR1 SEHNR, CDR2 FQNEAQ (reference sequence). Unmatched junction bases numbered 8, after V lost 5 bases and J lost 5 bases. CDR3 length: 15 amino acids. CDR3 in amino acids: CASSPRTGGSYGYTF. The DNA of the CDR3 is TGTGCCAGCAGCCCAAGGACAGGGGGGAGTTATGGCTACACCTTC. Looking up the rest from reference TRBV7-9 and TRBJ1-2 gives the full variable domain: DTGVSQNPRHKITKRGQNVTFRCDPISEHNRLYWYRQTLGQGPEFLTYFQNEAQLEKSRLLSDRFSAERPKGSFSTLEIQRTEQGDSAMYLCASSPRTGGSYGYTFGSGTRLTVV.